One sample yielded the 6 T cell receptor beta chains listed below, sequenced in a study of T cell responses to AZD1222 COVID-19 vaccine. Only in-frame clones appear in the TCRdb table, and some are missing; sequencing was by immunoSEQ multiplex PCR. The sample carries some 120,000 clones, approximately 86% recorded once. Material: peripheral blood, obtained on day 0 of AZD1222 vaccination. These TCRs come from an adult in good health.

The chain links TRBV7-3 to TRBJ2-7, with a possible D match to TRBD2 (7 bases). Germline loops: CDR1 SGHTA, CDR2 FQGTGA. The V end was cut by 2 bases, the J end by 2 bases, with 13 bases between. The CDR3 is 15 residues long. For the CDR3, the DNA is TGTGCCAGCAGCTTAGGTGTCGGGGGGCCCTACGAGCAGTACTTC. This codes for CASSLGVGGPYEQYF.

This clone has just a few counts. The CDR3 sequence is CASSFGQGRSGPQHF. In DNA, the CDR3 is TGTGCCAGCAGTTTTGGACAGGGCAGGAGTGGGCCCCAGCATTTT. The V gene is TRBV28, the J gene TRBJ1-5; 8 bases agree with TRBD1. Trimming at V came to 3 bases and at J to 9 bases, leaving 10 bases not matched to a gene. The CDR3 loop spans 15 amino acids. Per the germline V gene, CDR1 is MDHEN and CDR2 is SYDVKM.

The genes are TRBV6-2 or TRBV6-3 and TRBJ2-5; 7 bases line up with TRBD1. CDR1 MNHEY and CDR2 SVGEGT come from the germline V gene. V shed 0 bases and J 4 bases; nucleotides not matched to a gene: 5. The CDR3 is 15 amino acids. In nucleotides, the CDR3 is TGTGCCAGCAGTTACTCGAAACAGGGGTCAGAGACCCAGTACTTC. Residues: CASSYSKQGSETQYF.

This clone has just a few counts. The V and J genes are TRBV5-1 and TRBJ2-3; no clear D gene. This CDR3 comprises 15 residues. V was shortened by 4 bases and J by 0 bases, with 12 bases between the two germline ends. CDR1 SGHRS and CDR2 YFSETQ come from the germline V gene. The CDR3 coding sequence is TGCGCCAGCAGCCTAGAAGATTCAAGCACAGATACGCAGTATTTT. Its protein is CASSLEDSSTDTQYF.

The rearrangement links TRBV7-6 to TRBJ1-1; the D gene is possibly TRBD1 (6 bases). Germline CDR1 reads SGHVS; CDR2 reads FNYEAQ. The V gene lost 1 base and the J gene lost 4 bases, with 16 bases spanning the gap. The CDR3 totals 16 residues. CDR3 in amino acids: CASSLGAGVAATEAFF. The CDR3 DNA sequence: TGTGCCAGCAGCTTAGGCGCAGGGGTAGCAGCCACTGAAGCTTTCTTT.

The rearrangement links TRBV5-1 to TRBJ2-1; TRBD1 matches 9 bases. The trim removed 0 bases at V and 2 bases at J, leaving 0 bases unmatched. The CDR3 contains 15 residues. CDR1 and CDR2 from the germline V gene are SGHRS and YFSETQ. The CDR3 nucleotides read TGCGCCAGCAGCTTGGGACAGGGGGCCTACAATGAGCAGTTCTTC. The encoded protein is CASSLGQGAYNEQFF.